This T cell receptor beta chain was obtained from a study of cytomegalovirus exposure and HLA in healthy donors (dated by TCRdb to 2017 to 2019). Turning to the overall study: According to a later analysis, one platform produced both the 110 or so validation repertoires and the 720 or so repertoires of the first cohort. The study aimed to test whether signatures of past pathogen exposure could be identified by cataloging public T cell receptors. Besides the first cohort of hundreds of subjects, a separate validation cohort made up of roughly 120 different subjects was used. To predict cytomegalovirus infection status, the study combined high-throughput TCR immunosequencing, statistical association of individual TCRs with disease status, and machine learning. Findings and caveats that apply to the study as a whole: A later analysis lacked HLA typing for the validation cohort, so it scored co-occurrence in that cohort across all 120 or so repertoires. Three of the identified cytomegalovirus-associated TCR beta chains were confirmed in vitro to be specific for cytomegalovirus antigens. In a later analysis, TCRs clustered in the first cohort were found to also tend to co-occur in the roughly 120 validation repertoires, with 94% of cluster scores above 0. Cytomegalovirus status was reported to be diagnosed by the classifier with high specificity and sensitivity in both the original and validation cohorts. The study gave a list of roughly 150 TCR beta chains associated with cytomegalovirus. It was suggested by the authors that the approach could potentially be generalized to other disease states and immunological phenotypes. While some public TCRs were present in many individuals, most TCR sequences turned up only very rarely across donors.

Trimming removed 6 bases from V and 2 bases from J, leaving 18 bases between the germline ends. Taken from the germline V gene, the CDR1 and CDR2 loops are MGHDK and SYGVNS. The CDR3 goes from the cysteine to the phenylalanine over 16 residues. Here the CDR3 DNA is all that survives: 48 bases in frame from base 1. The method was the immunoSEQ multiplex PCR assay. The study's processing was this. A statistical classification framework was developed to diagnose cytomegalovirus status using the catalog of TCR beta chain sequences. This immuneACCESS table, as held by TCRdb, lists in-frame sequences with V and J called but not all clones. Of the missing ones, under half trace to an unresolved V gene in checked studies; the others have no known cause. V and J calls plus clone size are reproduced from that table; the DNA served to infer D and trimming. The sample table holds 100,000 to 150,000 clones, of which 88% were seen once. The top ten constitute approximately 1.5% of the sample.

The donors belonged to the validation cohort of over a hundred subjects, which was separate from the approximately 610-subject first cohort. In this sample, this clone turned up once. Its target antigen remains unknown. No base quality values were provided; no much bigger clone lies one nucleotide off. Sequencing was carried out using PBMCs. The TCR was taken from a man younger than 40 in good health and CMV-seronegative. The rearranged chain carries TRBV25-1 and TRBJ2-3; the best D guess is TRBD2, with 6 bases matching. The DNA is TGTGCCAGCAGAGCCGCGGGACGGAGAGTCACAGATACGCAGTATTTT. This codes for CASRAAGRRVTDTQYF.